These 22 T cell receptor beta chains were all obtained from the same sample, sequenced in a study of T cells in localized non-small cell lung cancer. TCRdb's copy holds only in-frame clones and misses some; the assay was immunoSEQ multiplex PCR. There are over 25,000 clones in the sample; about 90% occur only once, and 1.1% lies in the top ten. Source: peripheral blood, taken before any cancer treatment. These receptors were obtained from a woman aged 40 to 75 with stage I lung adenocarcinoma.

V is TRBV30 and J is TRBJ1-1; D might be TRBD1 (6 bases). Germline loops: CDR1 GTSNPN, CDR2 SVGIG (reference sequence). The ends were cut back, 1 base at V and 8 bases at J, with 8 bases in the middle. The CDR3 has 11 residues. The CDR3 reads CAWSGQGEAFF. CDR3 coding DNA: TGTGCCTGGAGTGGGCAGGGGGAAGCTTTCTTT.

The chain carries TRBV27 and TRBJ1-5; tentatively, D is TRBD1 (5 bases). Germline V lookup: CDR1 MNHEY, CDR2 SMNVEV (reference sequence). The CDR3 totals 13 residues. Trimming pared 1 base from V and 4 bases from J, leaving 5 bases between. The CDR3 loop is CASSLWGNQPQHF. CDR3 DNA: TGTGCCAGCAGTTTATGGGGGAATCAGCCCCAGCATTTT.

The rearrangement joins TRBV19 to TRBJ2-3; the match to TRBD2 covers 7 bases. V was pared by 7 bases and J by 0 bases, with 10 bases of the junction left unmatched. Looked up from germline, CDR1 is LNHDA and CDR2 is SQIVND (reference sequence). The length of the CDR3 is 16 residues. The CDR3 DNA follows: TGTGCCAGTACCGCACGAGCGGGACGAAGCACAGATACGCAGTATTTT. Amino acids: CASTARAGRSTDTQYF.

The rearrangement links TRBV9 to TRBJ2-1; 10 positions agree with TRBD2. With V trimmed by 2 bases and J by 7 bases, 3 bases remained unmatched. CDR3 length equals 14 residues. Germline lookup yields CDR1 SGDLS and CDR2 YYNGEE. CDR3 sequence (DNA): TGTGCCAGCAGCGTGCTAGCGGGAGAAAATGAGCAGTTCTTC. Residues: CASSVLAGENEQFF.

In DNA, the CDR3 is TGTGCCTGGAGTGTCGGACTAGCGGAGCGAACGGAGCAGTTCTTC. Its protein product is CAWSVGLAERTEQFF. The chain recombines TRBV30 with TRBJ2-1; 10 bases are shared with TRBD2. The CDR3 length is 15 residues. V lost 0 bases, J lost 10 bases, and 9 bases stayed unmatched. CDR1 is GTSNPN, CDR2 SVGIG, per germline (reference sequence). The entire variable domain, with the rest obtained from reference TRBV30 and TRBJ2-1, is as follows: SQTIHQWPATLVQPVGSPLSLECTVEGTSNPNLYWYRQAAGRGLQLLFYSVGIGQISSEVPQNLSASRPQDRQFILSSKKLLLSDSGFYLCAWSVGLAERTEQFFGPGTRLTVL.

The table lists this clone with a count of one. J is TRBJ2-5 and V is TRBV7-9; TRBD2 aligns across 9 bases. Germline CDR1 is SEHNR and CDR2 is FQNEAQ (reference sequence). Trimming took 4 bases from V and 4 from J; bases not matched to a gene: 4. The CDR3 length is 14 residues. CDR3 DNA: TGTGCCAGCAGCTGGGCGGGGGGGAGAGAGACCCAGTACTTC. Translated: CASSWAGGRETQYF.

Concerning this clone itself: Other DNA sequences in this sample translate to the same CDR3. The chain recombines TRBV29-1 with TRBJ1-3, with 9 bases matching TRBD1. With V trimmed by 6 bases and J by 5 bases, 5 bases remained unmatched. CDR3 size: 13 residues. Germline assignment: CDR1 SQVTM and CDR2 ANQGSEA. The CDR3 DNA is TGCAGCGTGAGGACAGGGGCAAGAAACACCATATATTTT. Its translation: CSVRTGARNTIYF.

This sequence joins TRBV5-4 and TRBJ2-1, with 8 bases matching TRBD2. With 1 base clipped from V and 4 bases from J, the junction kept 10 bases outside the gene matches. CDR3 length equals 17 residues. Looked up from germline, CDR1 is SGHNT and CDR2 is YYREEE (reference sequence). CDR3 in DNA: TGTGCCAGCAGCTTGTTTGCGGGGGGCTCTGATTACAATGAGCAGTTCTTC. Its translation is CASSLFAGGSDYNEQFF.

The chain joins TRBV19 to TRBJ1-2; TRBD1 aligns across 8 bases. CDR3 length: 15 amino acids. Germline CDR1 reads LNHDA; CDR2 reads SQIVND (reference sequence). J lost 0 bases, V lost 3 bases, and 3 bases had no gene match. CDR3 coding DNA: TGTGCCAGTAGTATTCGGACAGGGCCTAACTATGGCTACACCTTC. This translates into CASSIRTGPNYGYTF.

This clone was recorded a few times. V usage is TRBV2 and J usage is TRBJ1-1; D not certain. In germline, CDR1 is SNHLY, CDR2 FYNNEI. The CDR3 is 11 amino acids. Trimming removed 8 bases at V and 0 bases at J, with 4 bases between. CDR3 nucleotide sequence: TGTGCCAGCCGCTTGAACACTGAAGCTTTCTTT. Translation gives CASRLNTEAFF.

In nucleotides, the CDR3 is TGCGCCAGCAGGGGGTTCGGTGAGCAGTTCTTC. This encodes CASRGFGEQFF. The J gene is TRBJ2-1, the V gene TRBV4-3; D is unresolved. With 6 bases removed from V and 9 bases from J, the gap between germline ends came to 9 bases. There are 11 residues in the CDR3. Germline loops: CDR1 LGHNA, CDR2 YSLEER.

This chain uses TRBV2 with TRBJ1-5, with D possibly being TRBD1 (5 bases). The CDR3 sequence is 15 residues long. Looked up from germline, CDR1 is SNHLY and CDR2 is FYNNEI. V was pared by 3 bases and J by 1 base, with 10 bases between. DNA for the CDR3: TGTGCCAGCAGTGACCGAGACAGAAGCAATCAGCCCCAGCATTTT. Protein product: CASSDRDRSNQPQHF.

The chain employs TRBV10-2 and TRBJ1-1; D may be TRBD1 (5 bases). This CDR3 has 14 residues. V gave up 4 bases and J gave up 1 base, with 10 bases separating them. Germline CDR1 is WSHSY and CDR2 is SAAADI. The CDR3 nucleotides are TGCGCCAGCAGTGTCGGGACTGCGAACACTGAAGCTTTCTTT. It yields the protein CASSVGTANTEAFF.

The rearrangement uses TRBV7-2 and TRBJ2-3; D gene uncertain. V was trimmed by 2 bases and J by 1 base, leaving 7 bases between them. This CDR3 contains 14 residues. CDR1 and CDR2 from the germline V gene are SGHTA and FQGNSA. The CDR3 spells CASSLNSRTDTQYF. The CDR3, as DNA: TGTGCCAGCAGCTTAAACAGTCGCACAGATACGCAGTATTTT.

The chain has TRBV20-1 and TRBJ1-1, with TRBD1 identical over 7 bases. This CDR3 is built from 11 residues. V shed 4 bases, J shed 4 bases, and the junction held 0 bases outside the gene matches. Germline V gene sequence: CDR1 DFQATT, CDR2 SNEGSKA (reference sequence). CDR3 sequence (DNA): TGCAGTGCTAACAGGGGCACTGAAGCTTTCTTT. Amino acid sequence: CSANRGTEAFF.

This rearrangement joins TRBV5-4 to TRBJ1-2; TRBD1 is a possible D gene (5 bases). V was clipped by 6 bases and J by 2 bases, with 14 bases between them. Germline lookup yields CDR1 SGHNT and CDR2 YYREEE (reference sequence). The CDR3 runs 14 residues. The DNA of the CDR3 is TGTGCCAGCACCGACGGGGGACGAAACTATGGCTACACCTTC. This codes for CASTDGGRNYGYTF.

In this sample, this clone turned up once. This chain joins TRBV6-5 and TRBJ1-2; possible D gene TRBD1, 6 bases. The germline V gene encodes CDR1 MNHEY and CDR2 SVGAGI. With 5 bases removed from V and 3 bases from J, the gap between germline ends came to 10 bases. The CDR3 is 13 amino acids. The CDR3 loop is CASSPRQDYGYTF. CDR3 sequence (DNA): TGTGCCAGCAGTCCCAGACAGGACTATGGCTACACCTTC.

The CDR3 here is CASSVTARQDQETQYF. CDR3 DNA sequence: TGTGCCAGCAGCGTTACCGCGCGACAGGATCAAGAGACCCAGTACTTC. V gene TRBV7-2 combines with J gene TRBJ2-5, with D possibly matching TRBD1 (6 bases). This CDR3 is 16 amino acids long. Germline CDR1 and CDR2: SGHTA and FQGNSA. V was shortened by 5 bases and J by 2 bases, with 18 bases between the two germline ends. The full variable domain, rest sourced from reference TRBV7-2 and TRBJ2-5, is GAGVSQSPSNKVTEKGKDVELRCDPISGHTALYWYRQSLGQGLEFLIYFQGNSAPDKSGLPSDRFSAERTGGSVSTLTIQRTQQEDSAVYLCASSVTARQDQETQYFGPGTRLLVL.

The chain combines TRBV7-2 with TRBJ1-1, with a tentative D call TRBD1 (5 bases). CDR3 length: 15 residues. The germline V gene encodes CDR1 SGHTA and CDR2 FQGNSA. The germline V and J ends were trimmed by 2 bases and 2 bases, with 12 bases remaining between them. CDR3 protein: CASSLIGGLNTEAFF. The CDR3 bases are TGTGCCAGCAGCTTAATTGGGGGTCTTAACACTGAAGCTTTCTTT.

This chain links TRBV7-2 with TRBJ1-1; no firm D call. Germline CDR1 SGHTA, CDR2 FQGNSA. The CDR3 spans 13 residues. V lost 0 bases and J lost 11, with 13 bases in between. CDR3 sequence reads: CASSLAWGRVAFF. CDR3 DNA: TGTGCCAGCAGCTTAGCGTGGGGAAGGGTGGCTTTCTTT. Based on the CDR3 plus reference TRBV7-2 and TRBJ1-1, the full variable domain is GAGVSQSPSNKVTEKGKDVELRCDPISGHTALYWYRQSLGQGLEFLIYFQGNSAPDKSGLPSDRFSAERTGGSVSTLTIQRTQQEDSAVYLCASSLAWGRVAFFGQGTRLTVV.

The genes are TRBV7-9 and TRBJ1-1; maybe TRBD1 (6 bases). Per germline, CDR1 SEHNR and CDR2 FQNEAQ (reference sequence). This CDR3 has 16 amino acids. The V and J ends lost 5 bases and 5 bases respectively, with 21 bases between them. CDR3 amino acids: CASSETGRAMRTEAFF. CDR3 sequence (DNA): TGTGCCAGCAGCGAAACAGGGAGGGCAATGAGGACTGAAGCTTTCTTT. Using reference TRBV7-9 and TRBJ1-1 for the parts outside the CDR3, the full variable domain is DTGVSQNPRHKITKRGQNVTFRCDPISEHNRLYWYRQTLGQGPEFLTYFQNEAQLEKSRLLSDRFSAERPKGSFSTLEIQRTEQGDSAMYLCASSETGRAMRTEAFFGQGTRLTVV.

The genes are TRBV4-2 and TRBJ1-4; tentatively, D is TRBD1 (5 bases). Trimming took off 1 base at V and 8 bases at J, with 20 bases between the two ends. The CDR3 covers 17 residues. Germline V CDR1 and CDR2: LGHNA, YNFKEQ. The CDR3 spells CASSQVGSGGEGEKLFF. The DNA of the CDR3 is TGTGCCAGCAGCCAAGTTGGATCTGGGGGTGAGGGGGAAAAACTGTTTTTT.